Presented here are 4 T cell receptor beta chains from one specimen sequenced in a study of tissue T cells after allogeneic stem cell transplantation. Measured with immunoSEQ multiplex PCR; TCRdb has only the in-frame clones, and not every one. The table has about 8,200 clones, 35% to 55% seen once. Time point denoted: mouse harvest day 7 after allogeneic transplant. Mouse grafts combined 10^7 T-cell-depleted bone marrow cells with 10^6 splenic CD5+ T cells. Material: gut tissue. These receptors all stem from a female BALB/c mouse given C57BL/6 T cells with graft-versus-host disease after an allogeneic hematopoietic cell transplant.

This clone was seen more than once but under ten times. Germline and genes: mouse. From the germline J gene comes the end of the CDR3, since the read stops 1 residue before it. The chain joins TRBV23 to TRBJ1-4. Looked up from germline, CDR1 is KGHTA and CDR2 is FQNQQP. This CDR3 comprises 14 residues. The CDR3: CSSSPSGFNERLFF. The CDR3 bases that were read are TGCTCCAGCAGTCCCTCGGGTTTCAACGAAAGATTATTT.

With regard to this clone: The listed genes are named as in mouse. CDR3 protein: CASSLQGSSYEQYF. The sequenced CDR3 bases are TGTGCCAGCAGCCTACAGGGAAGCTCCTATGAACAGTAC. This chain connects TRBV3 to TRBJ2-7; D perhaps matches TRBD1 (6 bases). The DNA ends 1 residue before the CDR3 does, and the rest of the CDR3 is filled in from the germline J gene. The length of the CDR3 is 14 residues. V dropped 5 bases and J dropped 0 bases, with 11 bases sitting between them. Germline CDR1 is SNHLY and CDR2 is FYNGKV (reference sequence).

Comments on this clone: The gene names here belong to mouse. The DNA ends 1 residue before the CDR3 does, and the rest of the CDR3 is filled in from the germline J gene. The chain carries TRBV26 and TRBJ1-4; possible D gene TRBD1, 6 bases. CDR1 and CDR2 (germline): KGHPV, FQNQEV (reference sequence). The V and J ends lost 2 bases and 4 bases respectively, with 8 bases between them. CDR3 length equals 14 residues. The CDR3 bases that were read are TGTGCCAGCAGTCTGGGGGGGCGCAACGAAAGATTATTT. Its translation is CASSLGGRNERLF. The full CDR3 reads CASSLGGRNERLFF.

On this clone itself: Germline and genes: mouse. The sequence runs out 1 residue before the end of the CDR3; the remainder is reconstructed from the germline J gene. The chain has TRBV13-1 and TRBJ1-6; no definite D call. TRBJ1-6 belongs to the ORF category, with a function that is uncertain. The V gene's germline CDR1 is NSHNY and CDR2 SYGAGN. Trimming removed 5 bases from V and 0 bases from J, with 6 bases in between. This CDR3 region has 14 residues. This CDR3 is CASRRVSYNSPLYF. The CDR3 DNA, read in part, is TGTGCCAGCAGGAGGGTTTCCTATAATTCGCCCCTCTAC.